The T cell receptor (beta chain) under discussion was sequenced for a study of T-cell reconstitution after alpha-beta-depleted transplantation in children. Preparation of the TCRbeta library was carried out with unique molecular identifiers. TCRdb reprocessed the PCR reads with MiXCR, giving one entry per CDR3 protein. The table has tens of thousands of distinct CDR3 sequences, approximately 5% seen once. The germline V gene has CDR1 SGHRS and CDR2 YFSETQ. The V and J ends lost 2 bases and 4 bases respectively, with 9 bases between them. CDR3 length: 13 residues. This clonotype was found many times. The J gene is TRBJ1-2, the V gene TRBV5-1; D might be TRBD1 (5 bases). This receptor was taken from a boy under two years old who had a stem cell transplant for acute myeloid leukemia, so the T cells may come from the graft donor. Sequencing was performed on PBMCs, mostly from graft donor cells, taken 180 days after TCRalphabeta/CD19-depleted stem cell transplant. CDR3 amino acids: CASSFDSVYGYTF. DNA for the CDR3: TGCGCCAGCAGCTTCGACAGCGTCTATGGCTACACCTTC.